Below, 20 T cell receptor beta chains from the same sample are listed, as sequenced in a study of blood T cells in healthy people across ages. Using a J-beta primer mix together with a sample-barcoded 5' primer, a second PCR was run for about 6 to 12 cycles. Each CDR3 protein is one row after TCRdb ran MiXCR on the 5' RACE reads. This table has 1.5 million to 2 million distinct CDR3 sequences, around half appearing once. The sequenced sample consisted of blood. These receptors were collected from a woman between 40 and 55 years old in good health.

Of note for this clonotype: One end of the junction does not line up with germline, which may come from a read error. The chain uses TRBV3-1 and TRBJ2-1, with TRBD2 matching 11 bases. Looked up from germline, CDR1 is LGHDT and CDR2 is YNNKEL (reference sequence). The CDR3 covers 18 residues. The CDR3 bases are TGTGCCAGCAGCCCCCGAGTTTTAGCGGGGGGGCGGCACAATAAGCAGTTCTTC. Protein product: CASSPRVLAGGRHNKQFF.

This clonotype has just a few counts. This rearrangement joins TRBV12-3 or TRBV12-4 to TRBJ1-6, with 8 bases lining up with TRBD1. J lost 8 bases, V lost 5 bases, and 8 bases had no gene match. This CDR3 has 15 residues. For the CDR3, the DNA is TGTGCCAGCAGTCTGAGACAGGGGAGGGATTCACCCCTCCACTTT. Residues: CASSLRQGRDSPLHF.

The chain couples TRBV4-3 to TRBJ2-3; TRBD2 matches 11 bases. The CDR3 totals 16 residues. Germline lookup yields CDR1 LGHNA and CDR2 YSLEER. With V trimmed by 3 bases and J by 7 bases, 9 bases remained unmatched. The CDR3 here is CASSQGIAGGLYTQYF. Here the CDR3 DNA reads TGCGCCAGCAGCCAGGGGATAGCGGGGGGGCTTTATACGCAGTATTTT.

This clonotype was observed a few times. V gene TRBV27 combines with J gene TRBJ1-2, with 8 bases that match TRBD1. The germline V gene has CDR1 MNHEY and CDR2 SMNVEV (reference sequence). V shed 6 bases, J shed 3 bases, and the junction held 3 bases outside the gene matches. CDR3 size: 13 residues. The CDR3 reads CASRRQGYYGYTF. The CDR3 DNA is TGTGCCAGCAGGCGACAGGGGTACTATGGCTACACCTTC.

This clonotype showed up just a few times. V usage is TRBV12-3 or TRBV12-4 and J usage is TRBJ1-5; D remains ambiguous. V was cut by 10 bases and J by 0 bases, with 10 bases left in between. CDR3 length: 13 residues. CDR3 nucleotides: TGTGCCACCAGCGCGGATAGCAATCAGCCCCAGCATTTT. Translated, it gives CATSADSNQPQHF.

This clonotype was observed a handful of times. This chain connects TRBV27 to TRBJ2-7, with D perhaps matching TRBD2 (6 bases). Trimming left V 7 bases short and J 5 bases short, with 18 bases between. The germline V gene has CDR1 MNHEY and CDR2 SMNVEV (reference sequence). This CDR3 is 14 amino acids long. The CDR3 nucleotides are TGTGCCAGCAATCTCGGGGGTCTTAGGGACGAGCAGTACTTC. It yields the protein CASNLGGLRDEQYF.

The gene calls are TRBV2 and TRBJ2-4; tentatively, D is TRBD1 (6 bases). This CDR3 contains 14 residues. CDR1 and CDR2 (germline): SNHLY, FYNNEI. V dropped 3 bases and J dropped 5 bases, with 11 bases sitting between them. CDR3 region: CASSDQGIQNIQYF. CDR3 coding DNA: TGTGCCAGCAGTGATCAGGGGATCCAAAACATTCAGTACTTC.

The CDR3 is CSARDSVTFNEKLFF. Written as DNA, the CDR3 is TGCAGTGCTAGAGATAGTGTAACCTTTAATGAAAAACTGTTTTTT. The chain carries TRBV20-1 and TRBJ1-4; D ambiguous. Trimming shortened V by 0 bases and J by 4 bases, and 12 bases separated the two germline ends. The germline gives CDR1 DFQATT, CDR2 SNEGSKA (reference sequence). This CDR3 region has 15 residues.

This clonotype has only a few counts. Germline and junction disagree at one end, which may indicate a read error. CDR3 sequence: CASSPAGTGNNEQFF. CDR3 DNA: TGTGCTAGCAGCCCAGCCGGGACAGGAAACAATGAGCAGTTCTTC. The chain uses TRBV7-7 and TRBJ2-1; TRBD1 matches at 8 bases. From germline, CDR1 is SSHAT and CDR2 FNYEAQ (reference sequence). The CDR3 covers 15 residues.

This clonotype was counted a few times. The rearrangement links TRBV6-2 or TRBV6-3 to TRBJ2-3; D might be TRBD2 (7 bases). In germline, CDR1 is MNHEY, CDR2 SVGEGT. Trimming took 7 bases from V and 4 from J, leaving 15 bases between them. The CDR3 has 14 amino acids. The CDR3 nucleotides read TGTGCCAGCAAGAAGGGGGGGCGGTCAGATACGCAGTATTTT. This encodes CASKKGGRSDTQYF.

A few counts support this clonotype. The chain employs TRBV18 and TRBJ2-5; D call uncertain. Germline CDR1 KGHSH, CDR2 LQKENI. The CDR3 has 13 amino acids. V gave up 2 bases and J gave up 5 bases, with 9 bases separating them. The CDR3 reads CASSPMGAETQYF. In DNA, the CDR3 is TGTGCCAGCTCACCAATGGGCGCCGAGACCCAGTACTTC.

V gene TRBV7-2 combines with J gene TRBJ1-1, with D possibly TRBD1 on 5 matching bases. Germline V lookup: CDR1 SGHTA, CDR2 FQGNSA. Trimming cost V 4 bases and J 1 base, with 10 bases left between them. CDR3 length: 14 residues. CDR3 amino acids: CASSSQRGNTEAFF. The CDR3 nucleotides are TGTGCCAGCAGCTCCCAGAGGGGGAACACTGAAGCTTTCTTT.

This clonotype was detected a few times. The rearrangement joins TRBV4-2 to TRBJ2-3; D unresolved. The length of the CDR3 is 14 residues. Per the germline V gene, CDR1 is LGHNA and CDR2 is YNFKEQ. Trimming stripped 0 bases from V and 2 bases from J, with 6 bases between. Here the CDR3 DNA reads TGTGCCAGCAGCCAAGAGTATTACACAGATACGCAGTATTTT. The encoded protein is CASSQEYYTDTQYF.

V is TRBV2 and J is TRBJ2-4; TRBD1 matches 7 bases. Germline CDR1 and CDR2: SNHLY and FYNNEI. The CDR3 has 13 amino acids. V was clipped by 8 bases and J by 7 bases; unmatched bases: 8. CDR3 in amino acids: CASLHDRANIQYF. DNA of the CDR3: TGTGCCAGCCTTCACGACAGGGCGAACATTCAGTACTTC.

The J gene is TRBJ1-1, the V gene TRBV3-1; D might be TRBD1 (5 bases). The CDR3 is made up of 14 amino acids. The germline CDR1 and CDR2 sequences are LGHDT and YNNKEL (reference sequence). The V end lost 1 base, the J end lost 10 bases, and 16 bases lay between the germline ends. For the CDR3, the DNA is TGTGCCAGCAGCCAAGCCTGGCGGGGCGCAGGAGCTTTCTTT. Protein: CASSQAWRGAGAFF.

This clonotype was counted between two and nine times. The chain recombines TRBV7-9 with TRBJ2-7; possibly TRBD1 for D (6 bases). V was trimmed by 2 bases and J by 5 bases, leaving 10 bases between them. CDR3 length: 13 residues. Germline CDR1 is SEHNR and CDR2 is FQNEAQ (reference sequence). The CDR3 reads CASSLTTGNEQYF. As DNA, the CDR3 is TGTGCCAGCAGCTTAACGACAGGTAACGAGCAGTACTTC.

The CDR3 reads CASSLGHPLVYEQYF. DNA of the CDR3: TGTGCCAGCAGCTTGGGACACCCACTCGTCTACGAGCAGTACTTC. The gene calls are TRBV5-5 and TRBJ2-5, with no clear D. The DNA end is a closer match to TRBJ2-7, so the J assignment may be wrong. Germline V gene sequence: CDR1 SGHKS, CDR2 YYEKEE (reference sequence). This CDR3 has 15 residues.

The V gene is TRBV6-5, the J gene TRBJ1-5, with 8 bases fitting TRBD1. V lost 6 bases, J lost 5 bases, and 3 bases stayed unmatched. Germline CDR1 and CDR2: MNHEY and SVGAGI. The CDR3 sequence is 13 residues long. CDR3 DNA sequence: TGTGCCAGCAGCAGGGGGCCTGATCAGCCCCAGCATTTT. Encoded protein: CASSRGPDQPQHF.

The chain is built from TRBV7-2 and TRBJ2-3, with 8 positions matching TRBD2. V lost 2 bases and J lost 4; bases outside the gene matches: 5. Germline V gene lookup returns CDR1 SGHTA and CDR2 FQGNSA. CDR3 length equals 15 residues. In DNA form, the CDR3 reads TGTGCCAGCAGCTTACAGGCAGCGGGGGCAGATACGCAGTATTTT. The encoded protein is CASSLQAAGADTQYF.

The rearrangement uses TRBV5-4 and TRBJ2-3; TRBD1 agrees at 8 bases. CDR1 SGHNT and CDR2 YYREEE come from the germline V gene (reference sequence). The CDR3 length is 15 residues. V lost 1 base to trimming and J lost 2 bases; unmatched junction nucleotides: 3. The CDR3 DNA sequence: TGTGCCAGCAGCTTGCTGACAGGGGTCACAGATACGCAGTATTTT. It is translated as CASSLLTGVTDTQYF.